Each of the 20 T cell receptor beta chains below was sequenced from the same sample in a study of vaccination effects on CD4 cells after COVID-19. Profiled with immunoSEQ multiplex PCR; TCRdb holds only in-frame clones, not every one. The sample contains approximately 40,000 clones, roughly 80% of which appear only once. Culture proceeded for more than nine days, and CD4+ T cells were then isolated. Their target antigens are unknown. This sample comprised CD4+ T cells from PBMCs cultured without peptide, obtained before COVID-19 vaccination. The receptors come from a human donor who received a COVID-19 vaccine.

The V and J genes are TRBV4-3 and TRBJ1-4, with D possibly matching TRBD1 (5 bases). This CDR3 has 14 residues. Looked up from germline, CDR1 is LGHNA and CDR2 is YSLEER. Trimming removed 1 base at V and 10 bases at J, with 13 bases between. CDR3 residues: CASSQGGGFGKLFF. CDR3 bases: TGCGCCAGCAGCCAAGGGGGGGGGTTTGGAAAACTGTTTTTT.

V usage is TRBV6-6 and J usage is TRBJ1-6, with TRBD1 as a possible D gene (5 bases). Trimming took off 4 bases at V and 10 bases at J, with 14 bases between the two ends. The CDR3 loop spans 14 amino acids. Germline CDR1 is MNHNY and CDR2 is SVGAGI (reference sequence). The CDR3 coding sequence is TGTGCCAGCAGTTTCGGCAGGGTCGCATCACCCCTCCACTTT. It codes for CASSFGRVASPLHF.

V and J are TRBV2 and TRBJ2-3; 8 bases match TRBD2. This CDR3 is 14 amino acids long. The V segment lost 5 bases and the J segment 1 base; nucleotides outside the gene matches: 2. The germline V gene has CDR1 SNHLY and CDR2 FYNNEI. The CDR3 loop reads CASSLAGRTDTQYF. CDR3 bases: TGTGCCAGCAGTTTAGCGGGGCGCACAGATACGCAGTATTTT.

V is TRBV28 and J is TRBJ1-5, with D hard to call. The germline V gene has CDR1 MDHEN and CDR2 SYDVKM. The V end was cut by 5 bases, the J end by 0 bases, with 17 bases between. This CDR3 has 17 amino acids. As DNA, the CDR3 is TGTGCCAGCAGTGGGCGGGTAGAATACTATAGCAATCAGCCCCAGCATTTT. Amino acid sequence: CASSGRVEYYSNQPQHF.

This rearrangement joins TRBV10-1 to TRBJ2-3; 12 positions agree with TRBD2. Germline V CDR1 and CDR2: WNHNN, SYGVQD (reference sequence). The V segment lost 9 bases and the J segment 1 base; nucleotides outside the gene matches: 8. The CDR3 is 16 amino acids. The CDR3 DNA is TGCGCCAGACTAGCGGGGGGCGAGCCGGGCACAGATACGCAGTATTTT. It yields the protein CARLAGGEPGTDTQYF.

The V and J genes are TRBV4-1 and TRBJ1-2; tentatively, D is TRBD1 (5 bases). The CDR3 has 15 amino acids. The ends were cut back, 1 base at V and 0 bases at J, with 9 bases in the middle. Looked up from germline, CDR1 is MGHRA and CDR2 is YSYEKL. The CDR3 bases are TGCGCCAGCAGCCAAGCTGGGACGGCTAACTATGGCTACACCTTC. Translated: CASSQAGTANYGYTF.

J is TRBJ2-7 and V is TRBV2, with TRBD1 matching over 8 bases. CDR3 length: 13 amino acids. The V segment lost 7 bases and the J segment 9 bases; nucleotides outside the gene matches: 11. Germline CDR1 SNHLY, CDR2 FYNNEI. CDR3 sequence (DNA): TGTGCCAGCAAACCGGGACAGGATTTAGGGCAGTACGTC. Its translation: CASKPGQDLGQYV.

This chain links TRBV19 with TRBJ2-1; D possibly corresponds to TRBD2 (6 bases). The CDR3 contains 13 residues. V was cut by 5 bases and J by 8 bases, with 13 bases left in between. The germline V gene encodes CDR1 LNHDA and CDR2 SQIVND (reference sequence). Written as DNA, the CDR3 is TGTGCCAGTAGTTGGGGCCAGCGGGATGAGCAGTTCTTC. Its translation: CASSWGQRDEQFF.

The CDR3, as DNA: TGTGCCAGCAGAAGACAACGGAATCAGCCCCAGCATTTT. As protein: CASRRQRNQPQHF. The J gene is TRBJ1-5, the V gene TRBV6-5; D remains unclear. Germline CDR1 is MNHEY and CDR2 is SVGAGI. The V end was cut by 6 bases, the J end by 4 bases, with 10 bases between. This CDR3 is built from 13 residues.

The CDR3 here is CASSDRRTNTGELFF. In DNA, the CDR3 is TGTGCCAGCAGTGATCGACGAACAAATACCGGGGAGCTGTTTTTT. V usage is TRBV2 and J usage is TRBJ2-2; D unresolved. CDR3 length equals 15 residues. Trimming removed 3 bases from V and 5 bases from J, with 13 bases in between. Germline V CDR1 and CDR2: SNHLY, FYNNEI.

The chain links TRBV27 to TRBJ1-6, with TRBD1 matching over 11 bases. The J segment lost 6 bases and the V segment lost 5 bases, leaving 3 bases of the junction unmatched. Per the germline V gene, CDR1 is MNHEY and CDR2 is SMNVEV (reference sequence). The CDR3 is made up of 15 amino acids. The CDR3 region is CASSGGTGGNSPLHF. DNA of the CDR3: TGTGCCAGCAGTGGTGGGACAGGGGGTAATTCACCCCTCCACTTT.

The rearrangement joins TRBV5-1 to TRBJ1-4; 10 bases are a match to TRBD1. The CDR3 loop spans 16 amino acids. V lost 4 bases, J lost 7 bases, and 10 bases stayed unmatched. From germline, CDR1 is SGHRS and CDR2 YFSETQ. CDR3: CASSVGGQGIGEKLFF. The CDR3 nucleotides are TGCGCCAGCAGCGTGGGGGGACAGGGGATAGGTGAAAAACTGTTTTTT.

CDR3 region: CASARGENTEAFF. CDR3 DNA sequence: TGTGCCAGCGCCAGGGGGGAGAACACTGAAGCTTTCTTT. The chain combines TRBV6-6 with TRBJ1-1, with 7 positions matching TRBD1. The CDR3 totals 13 residues. Per the germline V gene, CDR1 is MNHNY and CDR2 is SVGAGI (reference sequence). Germline trimming cut 8 bases from V and 1 base from J; bases unmatched to any gene: 4.

In its sample, this clone was seen once. The chain employs TRBV30 and TRBJ1-3, with D tentatively TRBD1 (6 bases). The germline gives CDR1 GTSNPN, CDR2 SVGIG (reference sequence). V dropped 8 bases and J dropped 0 bases, with 11 bases sitting between them. The CDR3 totals 13 residues. This CDR3 is CAGTQGSGNTIYF. CDR3 bases: TGTGCCGGGACACAGGGCTCTGGAAACACCATATATTTT.

This clone was picked up a small number of times. The chain carries TRBV12-3 or TRBV12-4 and TRBJ1-1; D is unclear. The CDR3 runs 11 residues. V lost 6 bases, J lost 8 bases, and 10 bases lay in between. This CDR3 reads CASSPSGEAFF. In DNA form, the CDR3 reads TGTGCCAGCAGCCCGAGCGGAGAAGCTTTCTTT.

The chain has TRBV11-2 and TRBJ1-1, with TRBD1 as a possible D gene (6 bases). This CDR3 has 15 amino acids. The ends were cut back, 5 bases at V and 1 base at J, with 14 bases in the middle. The germline V gene encodes CDR1 SGHAT and CDR2 FQNNGV. The CDR3 DNA reads as TGTGCCAGCAGCGAAGCCGGGACACCGAACACTGAAGCTTTCTTT. Residues: CASSEAGTPNTEAFF.

This chain links TRBV12-5 with TRBJ1-5, with D hard to call. The CDR3 is made up of 15 amino acids. Trimming removed 1 base from V and 0 bases from J, with 7 bases in between. CDR1 is LGHNT, CDR2 FRNRAP, per germline. The CDR3 DNA reads TGTGCTAGTGGTTTGGGGGGTGCTAGCAATCAGCCCCAGCATTTT. Protein sequence: CASGLGGASNQPQHF.

The rearrangement links TRBV18 to TRBJ2-7, with TRBD1 matching over 9 bases. This CDR3 is 20 amino acids long. In germline, CDR1 is KGHSH, CDR2 LQKENI. V lost 6 bases to trimming and J lost 1 base; unmatched junction nucleotides: 22. The CDR3 is CASSRDRVRFVFELSYEQYV. Here the CDR3 DNA reads TGTGCCAGCTCTCGGGACAGGGTCCGTTTTGTGTTTGAATTATCCTACGAGCAGTACGTC.

V gene TRBV4-1 combines with J gene TRBJ1-3; TRBD1 agrees at 7 bases. Germline V CDR1 and CDR2: MGHRA, YSYEKL. This CDR3 spans 14 amino acids. The ends lost 3 bases at V and 6 bases at J; junction bases unmatched: 5. The CDR3 spells CASSQGQLENTIYF. The CDR3 DNA reads as TGCGCCAGCAGCCAGGGACAGTTGGAAAACACCATATATTTT.

CDR3 DNA: TGTGCCAGCAGTTCCCTCGGGGGGGACTCCTACGAGCAGTACGTC. Translation gives CASSSLGGDSYEQYV. This chain uses TRBV28 with TRBJ2-7, with 8 positions matching TRBD2. Germline CDR1 MDHEN, CDR2 SYDVKM. J gave up 0 bases and V 4 bases, and 5 bases lay outside the gene matches. The CDR3 loop spans 15 amino acids.